Presented here are 29 T cell receptor beta chains from one specimen sequenced in a study of cytomegalovirus exposure and HLA in healthy donors. Primers included in the PCR were 60 Vbeta and 13 Jbeta primers. Profiled with immunoSEQ multiplex PCR; TCRdb holds only in-frame clones, not every one. The sample includes about 200,000 clones, 60% to 80% seen only once; the top ten take 1.5% to 2%. Sequencing was carried out using PBMCs. These receptors were taken from a man younger than 35 in good health and CMV-seronegative.

The CDR3 here is CAIQGSLSYEQYF. The DNA for the CDR3 is TGTGCCATTCAGGGATCCCTTTCCTACGAGCAGTACTTC. The chain links TRBV6-6 to TRBJ2-5, with D tentatively TRBD1 (5 bases). The assigned J gene may be wrong: the sequence end matches TRBJ2-7 better. From germline, CDR1 is MNHNY and CDR2 SVGAGI (reference sequence). The CDR3 runs 13 residues.

The sample holds one count of this clone. The CDR3 region has the DNA TGTGCCAGCAGCCACCAGACAGGGATGAACACTGAAGCTTTCTTT. This gives the protein CASSHQTGMNTEAFF. This chain uses TRBV4-2 with TRBJ1-1, with TRBD1 matching over 7 bases. The CDR3 has 15 residues. V lost 3 bases and J lost 0; bases outside the gene matches: 4. Germline CDR1 and CDR2: LGHNA and YNFKEQ.

About this clone: Distinct nucleotide sequences in the sample also encode this CDR3. CDR3 coding DNA: TGTGCCAGCAGCCCCGGGACTAGCGGTACATACGAGCAGTACTTC. Translating gives CASSPGTSGTYEQYF. The J gene is TRBJ2-7, the V gene TRBV5-4; 11 nucleotides match TRBD2. The CDR3 extends over 15 amino acids. V lost 4 bases to trimming and J lost 4 bases; unmatched junction nucleotides: 7. Germline loops: CDR1 SGHNT, CDR2 YYREEE (reference sequence).

The genes are TRBV21-1 and TRBJ1-2; the DNA was not compared with TRBD1, the D call given in the table. TRBV21-1 is tagged as a pseudogene. The CDR3 is 15 amino acids. In DNA form, the CDR3 reads TGTGCCAGCAGCAAAGCCAGGACAGGGGGCAATGGCTACACCTTC. Its translation: CASSKARTGGNGYTF.

This chain joins TRBV5-6 and TRBJ1-3; tentative D call: TRBD1 (6 bases). V was pared by 1 base and J by 3 bases, with 8 bases between. The CDR3 runs 14 residues. Germline assignment: CDR1 SGHDT and CDR2 YYEEEE. Here the CDR3 DNA reads TGTGCCAGCAGCTTGAGGGGGATTGGAAACACCATATATTTT. Amino acids: CASSLRGIGNTIYF. The entire variable domain, with the rest obtained from reference TRBV5-6 and TRBJ1-3, is as follows: DAGVTQSPTHLIKTRGQQVTLRCSPKSGHDTVSWYQQALGQGPQFIFQYYEEEERQRGNFPDRFSGHQFPNYSSELNVNALLLGDSALYLCASSLRGIGNTIYFGEGSWLTVV.

This sequence joins TRBV25-1 and TRBJ2-3, with a tentative D call TRBD1 (6 bases). This CDR3 spans 14 amino acids. Trimming cost V 4 bases and J 0 bases, with 8 bases left between them. The V gene's germline CDR1 is MGHDK and CDR2 SYGVNS. DNA for the CDR3: TGTGCCAGCAGTGTGCAGGGGAGCACAGATACGCAGTATTTT. It is translated as CASSVQGSTDTQYF.

The J gene is TRBJ1-3, the V gene TRBV2; D uncertain. Per germline, CDR1 SNHLY and CDR2 FYNNEI. V was pared by 5 bases and J by 4 bases, with 12 bases between. The CDR3 totals 14 residues. CDR3 sequence: CASSILVAGNTIYF. The CDR3 bases are TGTGCCAGCAGTATACTGGTAGCGGGAAACACCATATATTTT.

This clone occurred a few times. The rearrangement joins TRBV28 to TRBJ1-4, with 7 positions matching TRBD1. This CDR3 region has 19 residues. CDR1 and CDR2 (germline): MDHEN, SYDVKM. V was pared by 5 bases and J by 0 bases, with 15 bases of the junction left unmatched. The CDR3 sequence is CASSPRQGTATATNEKLFF. DNA for the CDR3: TGTGCCAGCAGTCCTCGACAGGGTACGGCTACGGCAACTAATGAAAAACTGTTTTTT.

A few counts support this clone. The chain is built from TRBV5-4 and TRBJ1-1; 11 positions match TRBD1. CDR1 is SGHNT, CDR2 YYREEE, per germline (reference sequence). V lost 0 bases to trimming and J lost 7 bases; unmatched junction nucleotides: 8. The CDR3 is made up of 16 amino acids. The CDR3: CASSLGGTGGRGEAFF. The CDR3 nucleotides are TGTGCCAGCAGCTTGGGAGGGACAGGGGGAAGGGGTGAAGCTTTCTTT.

The sample holds a few counts of this clone. The chain employs TRBV11-1 and TRBJ1-2; D gene unclear. Looked up from germline, CDR1 is SGHAT and CDR2 is FQDESV (reference sequence). CDR3 length: 14 amino acids. V shed 5 bases and J shed 0 bases, with 10 bases lying between them. CDR3: CASSPLDPNYGYTF. The CDR3 coding sequence is TGTGCCAGCAGCCCCCTAGACCCTAACTATGGCTACACCTTC.

This rearrangement joins TRBV6-5 to TRBJ2-3; TRBD1 matches 8 bases. The ends lost 0 bases at V and 1 base at J; junction bases unmatched: 3. The CDR3 length is 16 residues. Germline values: CDR1 MNHEY, CDR2 SVGAGI. CDR3 sequence reads: CASSYSGQGRTDTQYF. CDR3 nucleotide sequence: TGTGCCAGCAGTTACTCAGGACAGGGCCGCACAGATACGCAGTATTTT.

The chain combines TRBV7-6 with TRBJ2-7; TRBD2 might be the D (6 bases). Germline V lookup: CDR1 SGHVS, CDR2 FNYEAQ. The CDR3 has 14 residues. The ends were cut back, 5 bases at V and 2 bases at J, with 13 bases in the middle. The CDR3 region has the DNA TGTGCCAGCAGCCGAGGCGGGGCACCCTACGAGCAGTACTTC. Encoded protein: CASSRGGAPYEQYF.

The V gene is TRBV7-2, the J gene TRBJ1-6; TRBD1 agrees at 8 bases. The CDR3 loop spans 14 amino acids. Germline lookup yields CDR1 SGHTA and CDR2 FQGNSA. The J segment lost 4 bases and the V segment lost 8 bases, leaving 4 bases of the junction unmatched. The CDR3 sequence is CASRGTGYNSPLHF. CDR3 nucleotide sequence: TGTGCCAGCCGGGGGACAGGTTATAATTCACCCCTCCACTTT.

This chain uses TRBV30 with TRBJ1-3; D call uncertain. Trimming took off 3 bases at V and 1 base at J, with 13 bases between the two ends. CDR1 and CDR2 (germline): GTSNPN, SVGIG (reference sequence). The CDR3 is 15 amino acids. The CDR3 DNA reads as TGTGCCTGGAGCGGTACTGACTGGTCTGGAAACACCATATATTTT. As protein: CAWSGTDWSGNTIYF. The full variable domain, in which reference TRBV30 and TRBJ1-3 provide the parts outside the CDR3, is SQTIHQWPATLVQPVGSPLSLECTVEGTSNPNLYWYRQAAGRGLQLLFYSVGIGQISSEVPQNLSASRPQDRQFILSSKKLLLSDSGFYLCAWSGTDWSGNTIYFGEGSWLTVV.

This clone turned up a few times. This sequence joins TRBV2 and TRBJ1-1; the match to TRBD1 covers 9 bases. This CDR3 is built from 14 residues. Germline trimming cut 8 bases from V and 1 base from J; bases unmatched to any gene: 5. Germline CDR1 and CDR2: SNHLY and FYNNEI. CDR3 protein: CASQQGASNTEAFF. Here the CDR3 DNA reads TGTGCCAGCCAACAGGGGGCCTCGAACACTGAAGCTTTCTTT.

A few counts support this clone. V gene TRBV7-3 combines with J gene TRBJ2-1, with TRBD2 matching over 12 bases. There are 16 residues in the CDR3. V dropped 5 bases and J dropped 7; count of bases not matched to a gene: 9. CDR1 is SGHTA, CDR2 FQGTGA, per germline. CDR3 sequence: CASSVPGTSGWNEQFF. The DNA of the CDR3 is TGTGCCAGCAGCGTGCCGGGGACTAGCGGGTGGAATGAGCAGTTCTTC. Drawing the rest from reference TRBV7-3 and TRBJ2-1, the complete variable domain is GAGVSQTPSNKVTEKGKYVELRCDPISGHTALYWYRQSLGQGPEFLIYFQGTGAADDSGLPNDRFFAVRPEGSVSTLKIQRTERGDSAVYLCASSVPGTSGWNEQFFGPGTRLTVL.

The V call is TRBV7-6, the J call TRBJ1-6; 10 nucleotides line up with TRBD1. Germline V gene data show CDR1 as SGHVS and CDR2 as FNYEAQ. The trim removed 5 bases at V and 10 bases at J, leaving 5 bases unmatched. The CDR3 spans 14 residues. The DNA for the CDR3 is TGTGCCAGCAGCCCCGGGACAGGGGACTCACCCCTCCACTTT. This gives the protein CASSPGTGDSPLHF.

This chain joins TRBV7-3 and TRBJ2-7; 7 bases fit TRBD1. Germline values: CDR1 SGHTA, CDR2 FQGTGA. The CDR3 has 16 residues. J gave up 1 base and V 5 bases, and 11 bases lay outside the gene matches. CDR3 DNA: TGTGCCAGCAGCAAAAGTGGGGACAGCCGTTCCTACGAGCAGTACTTC. Translating it yields CASSKSGDSRSYEQYF.

The gene calls are TRBV7-3 and TRBJ1-1; D is possibly TRBD1 (6 bases). The CDR3 is 14 residues long. Trimming removed 3 bases from V and 4 bases from J, with 12 bases in between. The germline V gene encodes CDR1 SGHTA and CDR2 FQGTGA. CDR3 coding DNA: TGTGCCAGCAGCTTCGGGGGGCAAAGCACTGAAGCTTTCTTT. Translation: CASSFGGQSTEAFF.

This clone was seen a single time. The chain links TRBV19 to TRBJ1-5; a weak D match, TRBD1 (5 bases). Germline values: CDR1 LNHDA, CDR2 SQIVND (reference sequence). The V end was cut by 1 base, the J end by 6 bases, with 16 bases between. The CDR3 runs 16 residues. For the CDR3, the DNA is TGTGCCAGTAGTATAGGATTTGGGGGGGGAGGTCAGCCCCAGCATTTT. Encoded protein: CASSIGFGGGGQPQHF.

The genes are TRBV6-1 and TRBJ2-5, with 7 positions matching TRBD1. The germline V gene encodes CDR1 MNHNS and CDR2 SASEGT. This CDR3 spans 14 amino acids. The V and J ends lost 3 bases and 4 bases, in that order; junction bases with no gene match: 5. The CDR3 is CASSEPGTAETQYF. For the CDR3, the DNA is TGTGCCAGCAGTGAGCCTGGGACAGCAGAGACCCAGTACTTC.

The CDR3 nucleotides read TGTGCCAGTAGTATAGAGGGACAGGAGAGCGATGGCTACACCTTC. Translated: CASSIEGQESDGYTF. V and J are TRBV19 and TRBJ1-2; 8 bases fit TRBD1. The CDR3 runs 15 residues. Trimming at V came to 0 bases and at J to 6 bases, leaving 6 bases not matched to a gene. CDR1 LNHDA and CDR2 SQIVND come from the germline V gene (reference sequence).

The rearrangement links TRBV5-4 to TRBJ2-1, with D possibly matching TRBD2 (6 bases). CDR3 length equals 15 residues. CDR1 and CDR2 (germline): SGHNT, YYREEE (reference sequence). The V and J ends lost 0 bases and 1 base respectively, with 8 bases between them. The DNA for the CDR3 is TGTGCCAGCAGCTTGGTGGGGGGATCCTACAATGAGCAGTTCTTC. It specifies CASSLVGGSYNEQFF.

The chain links TRBV19 to TRBJ2-2; perhaps TRBD2 as D (6 bases). The CDR3 extends over 14 amino acids. Germline assignment: CDR1 LNHDA and CDR2 SQIVND (reference sequence). Deletions cut 2 bases from V and 5 bases from J, with 9 bases between. The CDR3 DNA follows: TGTGCCAGTAGTATACTGCGGGGAACCGGGGAGCTGTTTTTT. Translating gives CASSILRGTGELFF.

This clone has just one count. The chain is built from TRBV7-9 and TRBJ1-2, with TRBD1 identical over 11 bases. Trimming cost V 7 bases and J 4 bases; bases outside gene matches: 8. The CDR3 sequence is 15 residues long. Germline CDR1 is SEHNR and CDR2 is FQNEAQ (reference sequence). CDR3 sequence: CASKRGDRGTYGYTF. CDR3 DNA sequence: TGTGCCAGCAAAAGGGGGGACAGGGGGACCTATGGCTACACCTTC.

The chain is built from TRBV7-9 and TRBJ2-5; 7 nucleotides line up with TRBD1. V was pared by 5 bases and J by 5 bases, with 8 bases of the junction left unmatched. This CDR3 is 14 amino acids long. Germline CDR1 reads SEHNR; CDR2 reads FQNEAQ (reference sequence). This CDR3 is CASSPRQGPETQYF. The CDR3 DNA follows: TGTGCCAGCAGCCCGCGACAGGGCCCGGAGACCCAGTACTTC.

The chain is built from TRBV13 and TRBJ2-5; 8 bases are a match to TRBD1. The DNA end is a closer match to TRBJ2-7, so the J assignment may be wrong. The V gene's germline CDR1 is PRHDT and CDR2 FYEKMQ (reference sequence). There are 15 residues in the CDR3. For the CDR3, the DNA is TGTGCCAGCAGCCCAAAACAGGGGGAGGACTACGAGCAGTACTTC. This gives the protein CASSPKQGEDYEQYF.

The chain combines TRBV7-2 with TRBJ1-3; TRBD1 aligns across 8 bases. The CDR3 runs 15 residues. CDR1 and CDR2 (germline): SGHTA, FQGNSA. V gave up 5 bases and J gave up 4 bases; unmatched junction bases: 7. CDR3 sequence (DNA): TGTGCCAGCAGCGGTCAGGGGGCGCACGGAAACACCATATATTTT. As protein: CASSGQGAHGNTIYF.

The chain uses TRBV5-1 and TRBJ2-1, with TRBD2 identical over 10 bases. In germline, CDR1 is SGHRS, CDR2 YFSETQ. The J segment lost 8 bases and the V segment lost 2 bases, leaving 7 bases of the junction unmatched. This CDR3 spans 15 amino acids. The CDR3 is CASSFGAGGRDEQFF. The CDR3 nucleotides read TGCGCCAGCAGCTTTGGAGCGGGAGGGAGGGATGAGCAGTTCTTC.